One and the same sample provided the 3 T cell receptor beta chains below, sequenced in a study of blood T cells in healthy people across ages. A J-beta primer mix and a sample-barcoded 5' primer were used in a second PCR of roughly 7 to 12 cycles. TCRdb re-derived calls from the 5' RACE reads in MiXCR, one entry per CDR3 protein. This sample yields roughly 1.7 million distinct CDR3 sequences, of which about 31% are seen a single time; about 11% belongs to the top ten. Sequenced sample: blood. The receptor source for this set is a woman aged 25-40 years in good health.

The chain links TRBV5-1 to TRBJ1-2; D uncertain. Per germline, CDR1 SGHRS and CDR2 YFSETQ. This CDR3 region has 12 residues. V was pared by 3 bases and J by 8 bases, with 11 bases between. CDR3 sequence (DNA): TGCGCCAGCAGCTCGGACTTCGGGGGCTACACCTTC. This gives the protein CASSSDFGGYTF.

The rearrangement links TRBV4-2 to TRBJ1-6; 8 bases are a match to TRBD1. Trimming removed 3 bases from V and 11 bases from J; junction bases left unmatched: 12. The CDR3 contains 16 residues. CDR1 and CDR2 from the germline V gene are LGHNA and YNFKEQ. CDR3 in DNA: TGTGCCAGCAGCCAGAGCTTCGACAGGGGATTGGCACCCCTCCACTTT. Translation gives CASSQSFDRGLAPLHF.

This clonotype came up a few times. The chain links TRBV9 to TRBJ2-4; D gene uncertain. V was clipped by 4 bases and J by 8 bases, with 13 bases between them. Germline CDR1 reads SGDLS; CDR2 reads YYNGEE. This CDR3 region has 13 residues. In DNA, the CDR3 is TGTGCCAGCAGCCCAGCTGGGTCCGACATTCAGTACTTC. It codes for CASSPAGSDIQYF.